Listed below are T cell receptor beta chains from one sample, sequenced in a study of OX40 agonist ivuxolimab in advanced cancers. TCRdb keeps only in-frame clones here, not all; method: immunoSEQ multiplex PCR. The sample includes about 56,000 clones, 75% to 90% seen only once; the top ten take around 9.9%. This material consisted of CD4+ or CD8+ T cells sorted from blood, taken in a trial of the OX40 agonist ivuxolimab. These receptors were collected from an adult with an advanced solid tumor such as melanoma, head and neck, liver or kidney cancer. The CDR3 runs from the conserved cysteine through the conserved F or W. A D gene is named only where the DNA matches it firmly. Some rows mark clone size as missing; the rest say once, few, many or name a class of expanded clone.

TRBJ2-1 | TRBV18 | NA | NA | TGTGCCAGCTCACCAGGGGGTGGAACCCCCAATGAGCAGTTCTTC | CASSPGGGTPNEQFF
TRBJ1-1 | TRBV6-6 | TRBD1 | once | TGTGCCAGCATTCTTGAACAGGGGCCGGTTACTGAAGCTTTCTTT | CASILEQGPVTEAFF
TRBJ2-3 | TRBV5-3 | TRBD1 | NA | TGTGCCAGAAGCATTCGGACAGGGCGGTTCACAGATACGCAGTATTTT | CARSIRTGRFTDTQYF
TRBJ2-3 | TRBV5-1 | TRBD2 | NA | TGCGCCAGCAGCCCATTAAGCGGGGTTAGAACAGATACGCAGTATTTT | CASSPLSGVRTDTQYF
TRBJ1-1 | TRBV7-9 | NA | NA | TGTGCCAGCAGCGGATCAGGGTTCACTGAAGCTTTCTTT | CASSGSGFTEAFF
TRBJ1-4 | TRBV28 | NA | few | TGTGCCAGCAGCTCAAATGAAAAACTGTTTTTT | CASSSNEKLFF
TRBJ2-3 | TRBV6-5 | TRBD1 | NA | TGTGCCAGCAGGAGACAGGGGGAAAGCACAGATACGCAGTATTTT | CASRRQGESTDTQYF
TRBJ2-1 | TRBV2 | TRBD2 | NA | TGTGCCAGCAAAGGAGGACTAGCGGGTATTAATGAGCAGTTCTTC | CASKGGLAGINEQFF
TRBJ2-6 | TRBV7-9 | NA | NA | TGTGCCAGCAGCTTAGTAGGGCAAAACTCTGGGGCCAACGTCCTGACTTTC | CASSLVGQNSGANVLTF
TRBJ1-1 | TRBV2 | TRBD1 | NA | TGTGCCAGCAGTCGACAGGGGGCTAGGACCACTGAAGCTTTCTTT | CASSRQGARTTEAFF
TRBJ1-5 | TRBV7-2 | NA | NA | TGTGCCAGCAGCACACGAGGGGGACGCAATCAGCCCCAGCATTTT | CASSTRGGRNQPQHF
TRBJ2-7 | TRBV6-1 | NA | few | TGTGCCAGCAGTGAAAACCCCTTTGAGCGGGACACCCACGAGCAGTACTTC | CASSENPFERDTHEQYF
TRBJ1-1 | TRBV7-2 | NA | once | TGTGCCAGCAGCAAGACCCCCAGGGAGAACACTGAAGCTTTCTTT | CASSKTPRENTEAFF
TRBJ2-3 | TRBV18 | NA | NA | TGTGCCAGCTCACCTAGTCTCACAGATACGCAGTATTTT | CASSPSLTDTQYF
TRBJ1-2 | TRBV5-4 | TRBD1 | NA | TGTGCCAGCAGCGCCGGACAGGGATCTAACTATGGCTACACCTTC | CASSAGQGSNYGYTF
TRBJ2-5 | TRBV11-2 | NA | few | TGTGCCAGCAGTATCGGTGGACCCCAAGAGACCCAGTACTTC | CASSIGGPQETQYF
TRBJ2-2 | TRBV4-3 | TRBD2 | once | TGCGCCAGCAGCCAAGAGTTCCGCGGGGGGGCCTCGGAACCCACCGGGGAGCTGTTTTTT | CASSQEFRGGASEPTGELFF
TRBJ2-5 | TRBV10-2 | NA | NA | TGCGCCAGCAGTCGACCGCAACAAGAGACCCAGTACTTC | CASSRPQQETQYF
TRBJ1-5 | TRBV30 | NA | NA | TGTGCCTGGAGGGGGGGGCAGGGACAGCCCCAGCATTTT | CAWRGGQGQPQHF
TRBJ1-2 | TRBV7-9 | NA | NA | TGTGCCAGCAGCTTAATGGGGGGGCCGGATGGCTACACCTTC | CASSLMGGPDGYTF
TRBJ2-4 | TRBV28 | NA | NA | TGTGCCAGCAGTTTAGGACTAGCCAAAAACATTCAGTACTTC | CASSLGLAKNIQYF
TRBJ1-4 | TRBV7-9 | NA | once | TGTGCCAGCAGCCCGTTTATGGGGGTAGGGGAAAAACTGTTTTTT | CASSPFMGVGEKLFF
TRBJ1-3 | TRBV5-5 | NA | few | TGTGCCAGCAGCTTCCGGGACAACGCTGGAAACACCATATATTTT | CASSFRDNAGNTIYF
TRBJ2-2 | TRBV28 | TRBD2 | once | TGTGCCAGCAGTTTGCTCGGGACTAGCGGGACGGCTACCGGGGAGCTGTTTTTT | CASSLLGTSGTATGELFF
TRBJ2-3 | TRBV29-1 | NA | once | TGCAGCGTTGCTAGCGCAGGGACAGATACGCAGTATTTT | CSVASAGTDTQYF
TRBJ2-3 | TRBV28 | TRBD2 | few | TGTGCCAGCAGTACGGGACTATCGGTGCAAGATACGCAGTATTTT | CASSTGLSVQDTQYF